The clone carrying this TCR beta chain showed up just once. Its matching antigen is unknown. An end of the junction does not agree with germline; a read error may underlie this. This entry belongs to a study of identical twins. Study-wide results and limits: Fewer insertions marked abundant cord blood beta clonotypes; young adult naive trended weakly, memory not at all. In zero-insertion analyses, partial confounding could arise from invariant MAIT and iNKT cells.

Unique molecular identifiers were present on the cDNA, and a universal primer site came from template switching. TCRdb ran MiXCR on the 5' RACE reads and lists one entry per CDR3 protein. This table holds some 1,700,000 distinct CDR3 sequences, around 29% found once. The CDR3 sequence is 12 residues long. The germline V gene encodes CDR1 DFQATT and CDR2 SNEGSKA (reference sequence). Every donor was a healthy Caucasian. This TCR came from a newborn girl in good health. The chain uses TRBV20-1 and TRBJ1-5, with D maybe TRBD1 (6 bases). Sequenced: cord blood. CDR3 residues: CSANRDNQPRHF. The DNA for the CDR3 is TGCAGTGCTAACAGGGACAATCAGCCCCGGCATTTT.